The clone carrying this T cell receptor beta chain was seen at least ten times. Antigen specificity is unknown. These data originate in a study of T cells in Graves' hyperthyroidism and ophthalmopathy. Study-wide results and caveats: Model output signaled ophthalmopathy a median roughly six months ahead of onset.

The study defined stable Graves' hyperthyroidism as no ophthalmopathy progression within 18 months. Patients were excluded for uncontrolled infection, other autoimmune disease, pregnancy or lactation. TCR beta CDR3 regions were amplified from RNA. HTBI primers were used for first-round RT-PCR of the TCR CDR3. One entry per CDR3 protein results from TCRdb running MiXCR on the multiplex PCR reads. Here the sample spans 350,000 to 400,000 distinct CDR3 sequences, approximately 14% being singletons. The CDR3 has 15 residues. Germline CDR1 reads SNHLY; CDR2 reads FYNNEI. V shed 7 bases and J shed 2 bases, with 17 bases lying between them.

Sequences were obtained from blood. This chain uses TRBV2 with TRBJ2-5, with D perhaps matching TRBD2 (6 bases). This receptor was obtained from an older woman with Graves' hyperthyroidism. The CDR3 region has the DNA TGTGCCAGCAACGGAGCTAGCGAACCTCAAGAGACCCAGTACTTC. Residues: CASNGASEPQETQYF.